One T cell receptor beta chain is described in this entry. Its specificity is not known. The record originates from a study of shared clonotypes between healthy human individuals. Whole-study findings and limits: Naive subsets, compared against memory subsets, generally had larger estimated richness values.

V lost 3 bases to trimming and J lost 3 bases; unmatched junction nucleotides: 15. The CDR3 sequence is 18 residues long. In germline, CDR1 is MDHEN, CDR2 SYDVKM. The table came from immunoSEQ multiplex PCR; TCRdb's copy has only in-frame clones and leaves some out. The data show roughly 2,300,000 clones, 85% to 95% seen once. CD4+ cell separation produced CD45RA+ naive and CD45RA-negative memory subsets. This chain joins TRBV28 and TRBJ2-7, with 9 positions matching TRBD1. The receptor was isolated from a man aged 18 to 30 in good health. Some clones in this sample may be carry-over from other donors' samples. Sample: naive CD4+ T cells from PBMCs. Subset described: CD45RA+ positively selected. DNA for the CDR3: TGTGCCAGCAGTTTTTGGACCCCTTCGGGACAGGGTGTCTACGAGCAGTACTTC. This encodes CASSFWTPSGQGVYEQYF.